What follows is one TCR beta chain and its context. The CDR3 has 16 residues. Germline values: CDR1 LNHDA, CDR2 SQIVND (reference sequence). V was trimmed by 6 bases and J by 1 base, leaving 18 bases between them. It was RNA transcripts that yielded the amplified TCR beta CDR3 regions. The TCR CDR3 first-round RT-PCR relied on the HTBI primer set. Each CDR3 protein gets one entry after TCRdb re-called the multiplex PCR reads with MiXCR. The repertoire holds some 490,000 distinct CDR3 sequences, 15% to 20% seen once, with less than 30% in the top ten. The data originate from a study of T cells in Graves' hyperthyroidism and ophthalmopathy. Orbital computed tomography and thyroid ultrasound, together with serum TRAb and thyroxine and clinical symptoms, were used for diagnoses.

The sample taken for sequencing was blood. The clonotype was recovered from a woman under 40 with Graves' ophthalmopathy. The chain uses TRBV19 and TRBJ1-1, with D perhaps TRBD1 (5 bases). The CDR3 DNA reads TGTGCCAGTAGGACCCCTAGAACCACAGGGAACACTGAAGCTTTCTTT. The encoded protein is CASRTPRTTGNTEAFF.